This T cell receptor beta chain was captured in a study of graft-versus-host responses after intestinal transplantation. The wider study: Induction with anti-thymocyte globulin, then tacrolimus and steroids for roughly 3 years, was given to all recipients. Study-wide findings and caveats: GvH clones were identified in recipient marrow, with some first appearing in ileum or blood.

A remark on this clone: Its antigen remains unknown.

Per germline, CDR1 MNHEY and CDR2 SVGAGI. The CDR3 totals 15 residues. V lost 2 bases and J 4 bases, leaving 11 bases between the germline ends. Measured with immunoSEQ multiplex PCR; TCRdb has only the in-frame clones, and not every one. The table records 49,000 or so clones, approximately 92% of them present only once. Sequenced here: PBMCs, sampled about 120 weeks after a first intestinal transplant, on the day of a second. This clonotype originated in a human patient who received an intestinal transplant, so some T cells may come from the graft donor. V usage is TRBV6-5 and J usage is TRBJ1-4, with D possibly matching TRBD1 (5 bases). The CDR3 loop is CASSYEGLSNEKLFF. In DNA, the CDR3 is TGTGCCAGCAGTTACGAGGGGCTGAGTAATGAAAAACTGTTTTTT.